The 25 T cell receptor beta chains presented below share a single source sample, sequenced in a study of blood T cells in healthy people across ages. A second PCR, run for about 7 to 11 cycles, used a sample-barcoded 5' primer plus a J-beta primer mix. TCRdb used MiXCR to reprocess the 5' RACE reads, holding one entry per CDR3 protein. The repertoire holds hundreds of thousands of distinct CDR3 sequences, with about 24% as singletons. The source material was blood. These receptors were obtained from a man aged 65 to 85 in good health.

This clonotype has only a few counts. The chain has TRBV29-1 and TRBJ1-2; 7 bases are shared with TRBD1. J was trimmed by 8 bases and V by 6 bases; bases with no gene match: 12. This CDR3 has 13 residues. CDR1 SQVTM and CDR2 ANQGSEA come from the germline V gene. DNA for the CDR3: TGCAGCGTGACAGGGCGCATCGAGGGAGGCTACACCTTC. Protein sequence: CSVTGRIEGGYTF.

The chain uses TRBV2 and TRBJ2-6; D remains unclear. Germline CDR1 SNHLY, CDR2 FYNNEI. V was clipped by 3 bases and J by 2 bases, with 11 bases between them. This CDR3 spans 16 amino acids. The CDR3 DNA is TGTGCCAGCAGTGACTCGACCTTGCCTGGGGCCAACGTCCTGACTTTC. Its protein product is CASSDSTLPGANVLTF.

V usage is TRBV5-1 and J usage is TRBJ2-6; 7 positions agree with TRBD1. The CDR3 has 17 residues. V dropped 0 bases and J dropped 0; count of bases not matched to a gene: 3. CDR1 and CDR2 from the germline V gene are SGHRS and YFSETQ. The CDR3 loop is CASSLGQGVSGANVLTF. The CDR3 DNA sequence: TGCGCCAGCAGCTTGGGACAGGGAGTCTCTGGGGCCAACGTCCTGACTTTC.

This clonotype was detected ten times or more. The chain has TRBV29-1 and TRBJ1-3; D is uncertain. This CDR3 is built from 13 residues. Germline lookup yields CDR1 SQVTM and CDR2 ANQGSEA. Trimming took off 4 bases at V and 0 bases at J, with 7 bases between the two ends. The CDR3 spells CSVGGRSGNTIYF. In nucleotides, the CDR3 is TGCAGCGTTGGAGGCCGCTCTGGAAACACCATATATTTT.

The CDR3 loop is CASSMVRAGYTF. CDR3 DNA sequence: TGTGCCAGCAGTATGGTCCGGGCTGGCTACACCTTC. This sequence joins TRBV12-3 or TRBV12-4 and TRBJ1-2; no firm D call. This CDR3 spans 12 amino acids. Trimming shortened V by 5 bases and J by 7 bases, and 11 bases separated the two germline ends.

The sample holds a few counts of this clonotype. This chain connects TRBV18 to TRBJ1-4; D call uncertain. Germline lookup yields CDR1 KGHSH and CDR2 LQKENI. The CDR3 extends over 13 amino acids. Trimming removed 3 bases from V and 5 bases from J, with 7 bases in between. CDR3 sequence: CASSPSQNEKLFF. The CDR3 bases are TGTGCCAGCTCACCCTCCCAAAATGAAAAACTGTTTTTT. The full variable domain, its missing parts supplied by reference TRBV18 and TRBJ1-4, is NAGVMQNPRHLVRRRGQEARLRCSPMKGHSHVYWYRQLPEEGLKFMVYLQKENIIDESGMPKERFSAEFPKEGPSILRIQQVVRGDSAAYFCASSPSQNEKLFFGSGTQLSVL.

There are a few counts of this clonotype. The chain is built from TRBV20-1 and TRBJ2-3; 12 positions agree with TRBD2. This CDR3 contains 17 residues. CDR1 and CDR2 (germline): DFQATT, SNEGSKA (reference sequence). Trimming removed 3 bases from V and 5 bases from J; junction bases left unmatched: 12. The CDR3 nucleotides read TGCAGTGCTAGGAAAACCCTAGCGGGAGGGCAAAGAGATACGCAGTATTTT. This sequence encodes CSARKTLAGGQRDTQYF.

The chain combines TRBV20-1 with TRBJ2-5; 7 bases agree with TRBD1. The J call is uncertain, as TRBJ2-7 better fits the DNA end. The germline V gene has CDR1 DFQATT and CDR2 SNEGSKA (reference sequence). The CDR3 spans 12 residues. This CDR3 reads CSADHRGREQYF. In DNA form, the CDR3 reads TGCAGTGCAGATCACAGGGGTCGCGAGCAGTACTTC.

This chain links TRBV7-6 with TRBJ2-1, with 8 bases aligning to TRBD2. Germline-derived CDR1 and CDR2 are SGHVS and FNYEAQ. There are 17 residues in the CDR3. Trimming cost V 2 bases and J 1 base; bases outside gene matches: 7. CDR3 coding DNA: TGTGCCAGCAGCTTAATCGGGAGGGCTTCTTCCTACAATGAGCAGTTCTTC. Protein sequence: CASSLIGRASSYNEQFF.

The J gene is TRBJ2-1, the V gene TRBV12-3 or TRBV12-4; tentative D call: TRBD2 (6 bases). This CDR3 comprises 16 residues. Trimming left V 5 bases short and J 0 bases short, with 14 bases between. As DNA, the CDR3 is TGTGCCAGCAGTCCCTTTTTGACTAGCTCCTACAATGAGCAGTTCTTC. Protein: CASSPFLTSSYNEQFF.

The genes are TRBV12-5 and TRBJ2-3, with 9 nucleotides matching TRBD1. V trimming: 2 bases; J trimming: 3 bases; junction bases outside the gene matches: 9. In germline, CDR1 is LGHNT, CDR2 FRNRAP. CDR3 length: 17 residues. CDR3 DNA: TGTGCTAGTGGTTTGTACTTACAGGGGGCTAGGACAGATACGCAGTATTTT. This sequence encodes CASGLYLQGARTDTQYF.

The V gene is TRBV4-3, the J gene TRBJ2-3, with D unresolved. Trimming shortened V by 4 bases and J by 6 bases, and 11 bases separated the two germline ends. The V gene's germline CDR1 is LGHNA and CDR2 YSLEER. The length of the CDR3 is 13 residues. The CDR3: CASSPLRGDTQYF. CDR3 nucleotides: TGCGCCAGCAGCCCTCTCCGTGGGGATACGCAGTATTTT.

This clonotype was recorded a few times. Germline and junction disagree at one end, which may indicate a read error. The chain links TRBV7-2 to TRBJ2-1; D is perhaps TRBD1 (6 bases). This CDR3 has 11 residues. Germline V gene data show CDR1 as SGHTA and CDR2 as FQGNSA. The CDR3 nucleotides are TGCCATGTCGACAGGTACAATGAGCAGTTCTTC. Translating it yields CHVDRYNEQFF.

This clonotype was recorded a few times. This chain connects TRBV7-2 to TRBJ1-5, with 10 bases identical to TRBD1. V gave up 4 bases and J gave up 6 bases; unmatched junction bases: 3. The CDR3 contains 14 residues. Germline V gives CDR1 SGHTA, CDR2 FQGNSA. CDR3 sequence reads: CASSSRQGAQPQHF. CDR3 sequence (DNA): TGTGCCAGCAGCTCCCGACAGGGGGCTCAGCCCCAGCATTTT.

This clonotype showed up just once. DNA of the CDR3: TGTGCCAGCCTCCCGGGACAGGGTATCGATGAGCAGTTCTTC. Its translation is CASLPGQGIDEQFF. The gene calls are TRBV6-6 and TRBJ2-1; TRBD1 agrees at 9 bases. This CDR3 is 14 amino acids long. Germline CDR1 reads MNHNY; CDR2 reads SVGAGI (reference sequence). V lost 8 bases and J lost 8; bases outside the gene matches: 10.

The J gene is TRBJ2-5, the V gene TRBV20-1; 9 bases are shared with TRBD2. J was trimmed by 2 bases and V by 2 bases; bases with no gene match: 15. This CDR3 spans 18 amino acids. Germline V gives CDR1 DFQATT, CDR2 SNEGSKA (reference sequence). The CDR3: CSARPFIISGRAQETQYF. The CDR3 DNA sequence: TGCAGTGCTAGACCCTTCATAATTAGCGGGAGAGCACAAGAGACCCAGTACTTC.

This chain joins TRBV5-1 and TRBJ2-3, with a possible D match to TRBD1 (6 bases). This CDR3 has 14 residues. Trimming stripped 9 bases from V and 0 bases from J, with 14 bases between. Per the germline V gene, CDR1 is SGHRS and CDR2 is YFSETQ. The CDR3 region is CATRGGPSTDTQYF. CDR3 nucleotides: TGCGCCACAAGAGGGGGACCCAGCACAGATACGCAGTATTTT.

The chain uses TRBV3-1 and TRBJ2-5; tentatively, D is TRBD1 (5 bases). V was trimmed by 7 bases and J by 5 bases, leaving 11 bases between them. Germline V gene sequence: CDR1 LGHDT, CDR2 YNNKEL (reference sequence). The CDR3 is 12 amino acids. CDR3 coding DNA: TGTGCCAGCAACCAGGGCTACGAGACCCAGTACTTC. Its translation: CASNQGYETQYF.

This clonotype was picked up a small number of times. The J gene is TRBJ2-1, the V gene TRBV6-2 or TRBV6-3; 9 nucleotides line up with TRBD1. Trimming cost V 6 bases and J 6 bases; bases outside gene matches: 12. This CDR3 region has 16 residues. CDR1 and CDR2 from the germline V gene are MNHEY and SVGEGT. The CDR3 nucleotides are TGTGCCAGCAGCCGAAAGGGACAGGGAGGTATCAATGAGCAGTTCTTC. Protein product: CASSRKGQGGINEQFF.

V is TRBV6-2 or TRBV6-3 and J is TRBJ2-3, with D possibly being TRBD2 (5 bases). Germline CDR1 MNHEY, CDR2 SVGEGT. Between the trimmed V and J ends, which lost 2 bases and 7 bases, there was a span of 10 bases. The CDR3 has 13 amino acids. Here the CDR3 DNA reads TGTGCCAGCAGTTACGGAGGAACTCATACGCAGTATTTT. It translates to CASSYGGTHTQYF.

V is TRBV6-5 and J is TRBJ2-3; D not resolved. The CDR3 is 15 amino acids. V lost 2 bases and J 0 bases, leaving 9 bases between the germline ends. The V gene's germline CDR1 is MNHEY and CDR2 SVGAGI. CDR3 sequence reads: CASSYRTPSTDTQYF. The CDR3 nucleotides read TGTGCCAGCAGTTACAGGACCCCTAGCACAGATACGCAGTATTTT.

This clonotype was recorded many times. V and J are TRBV4-3 and TRBJ2-1; 7 nucleotides align to TRBD2. With 2 bases clipped from V and 2 bases from J, the junction kept 9 bases outside the gene matches. The germline V gene has CDR1 LGHNA and CDR2 YSLEER. CDR3 length: 17 residues. The CDR3 loop is CASSQNIMGLPYNEQFF. The DNA of the CDR3 is TGCGCCAGCAGCCAAAATATAATGGGACTACCCTACAATGAGCAGTTCTTC.

This clonotype was observed a handful of times. J is TRBJ1-4 and V is TRBV6-1; 8 positions match TRBD1. J was trimmed by 8 bases and V by 2 bases; bases with no gene match: 1. Germline V gene lookup returns CDR1 MNHNS and CDR2 SASEGT. CDR3 length: 13 residues. CDR3 loop: CASSERQGEKLFF. The CDR3 nucleotides are TGTGCCAGCAGTGAACGACAGGGGGAAAAACTGTTTTTT.

A word on this clonotype: The junction does not match germline at one end; this may be a read error. J is TRBJ2-3 and V is TRBV12-3 or TRBV12-4, with D uncertain. The CDR3 consists of 16 residues. The CDR3 sequence: CASSLSATHDTDTQYF. The DNA of the CDR3 is TGCGCCAGCAGTTTGTCCGCGACTCATGACACAGATACGCAGTATTTT.

This chain connects TRBV20-1 to TRBJ1-4; D is possibly TRBD1 (6 bases). CDR1 is DFQATT, CDR2 SNEGSKA, per germline (reference sequence). The CDR3 has 15 amino acids. Trimming left V 1 base short and J 10 bases short, with 19 bases between. The CDR3 bases are TGCAGTGCTAGAGCGGAGGAACAGGGAGGGGGAAAACTGTTTTTT. As protein: CSARAEEQGGGKLFF.